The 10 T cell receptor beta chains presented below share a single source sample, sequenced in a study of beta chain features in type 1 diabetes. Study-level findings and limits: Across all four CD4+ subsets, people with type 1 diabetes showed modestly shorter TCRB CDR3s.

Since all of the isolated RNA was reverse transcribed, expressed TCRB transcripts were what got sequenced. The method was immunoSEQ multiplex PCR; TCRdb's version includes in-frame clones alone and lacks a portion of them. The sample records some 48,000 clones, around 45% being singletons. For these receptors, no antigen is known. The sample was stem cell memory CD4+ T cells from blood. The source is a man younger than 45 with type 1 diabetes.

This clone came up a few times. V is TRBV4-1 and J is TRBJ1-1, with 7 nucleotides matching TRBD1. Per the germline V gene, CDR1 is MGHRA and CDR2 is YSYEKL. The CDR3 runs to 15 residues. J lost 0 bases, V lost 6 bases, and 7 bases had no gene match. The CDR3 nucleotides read TGCGCCAGCAGACCTTGGACAGGCATGAACACTGAAGCTTTCTTT. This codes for CASRPWTGMNTEAFF.

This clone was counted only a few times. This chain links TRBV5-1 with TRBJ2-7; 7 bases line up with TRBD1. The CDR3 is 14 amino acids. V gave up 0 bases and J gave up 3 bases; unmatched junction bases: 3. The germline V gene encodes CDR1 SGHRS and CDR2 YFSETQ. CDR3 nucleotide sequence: TGCGCCAGCAGCTTGGCGGCAGGGGGCTACGAGCAGTACTTC. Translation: CASSLAAGGYEQYF.

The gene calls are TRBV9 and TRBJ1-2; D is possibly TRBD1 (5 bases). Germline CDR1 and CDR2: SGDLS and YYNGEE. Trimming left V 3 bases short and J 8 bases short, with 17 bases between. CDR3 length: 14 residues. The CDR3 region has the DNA TGTGCCAGCAGCGCCGCTGGTGGGGCGCGGGGCTACACCTTC. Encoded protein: CASSAAGGARGYTF.

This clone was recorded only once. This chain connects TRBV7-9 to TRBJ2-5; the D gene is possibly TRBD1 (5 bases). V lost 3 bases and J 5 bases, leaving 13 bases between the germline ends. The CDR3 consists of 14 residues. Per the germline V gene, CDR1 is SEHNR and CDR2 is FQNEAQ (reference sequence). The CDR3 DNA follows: TGTGCCAGCAGCTTCCGTGGGGCCGGGGAGACCCAGTACTTC. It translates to CASSFRGAGETQYF.

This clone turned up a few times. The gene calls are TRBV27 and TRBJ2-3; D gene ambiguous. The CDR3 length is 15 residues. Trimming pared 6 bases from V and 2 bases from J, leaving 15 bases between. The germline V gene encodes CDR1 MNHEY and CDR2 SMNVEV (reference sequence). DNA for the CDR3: TGTGCCAGCAGGAGGTATGACGGCTCCACAGATACGCAGTATTTT. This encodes CASRRYDGSTDTQYF.

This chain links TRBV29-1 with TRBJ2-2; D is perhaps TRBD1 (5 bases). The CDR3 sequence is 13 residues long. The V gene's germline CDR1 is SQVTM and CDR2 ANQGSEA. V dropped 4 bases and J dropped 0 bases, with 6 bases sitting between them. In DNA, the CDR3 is TGCAGCGTTGGCAGGGCGAACACCGGGGAGCTGTTTTTT. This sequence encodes CSVGRANTGELFF.

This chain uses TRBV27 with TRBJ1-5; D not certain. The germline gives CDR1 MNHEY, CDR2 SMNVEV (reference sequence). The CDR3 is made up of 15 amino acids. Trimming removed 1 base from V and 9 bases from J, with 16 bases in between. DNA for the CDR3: TGTGCCAGCAGTTTATATCCGACGGCAGGTGGGCCCCAGCATTTT. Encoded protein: CASSLYPTAGGPQHF.

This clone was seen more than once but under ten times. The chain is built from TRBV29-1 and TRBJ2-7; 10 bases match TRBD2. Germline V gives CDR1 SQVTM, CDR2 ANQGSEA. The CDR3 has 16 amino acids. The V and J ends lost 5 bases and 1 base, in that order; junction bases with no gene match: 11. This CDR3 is CSVQAISGRASYEQYF. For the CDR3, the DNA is TGCAGCGTTCAGGCCATAAGCGGGAGGGCTTCCTACGAGCAGTACTTC.

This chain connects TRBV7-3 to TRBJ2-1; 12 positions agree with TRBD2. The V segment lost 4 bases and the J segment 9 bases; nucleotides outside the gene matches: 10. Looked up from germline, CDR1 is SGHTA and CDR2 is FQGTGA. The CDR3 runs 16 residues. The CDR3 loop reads CASSSGPGLAGREQFF. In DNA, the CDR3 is TGTGCCAGCAGCTCTGGCCCGGGACTAGCGGGTCGTGAGCAGTTCTTC.

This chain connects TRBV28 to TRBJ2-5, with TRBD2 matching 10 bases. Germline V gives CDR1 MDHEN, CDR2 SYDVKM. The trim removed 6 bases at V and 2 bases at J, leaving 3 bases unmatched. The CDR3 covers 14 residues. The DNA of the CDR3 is TGTGCCAGCAGACTAGCGGGGAGTCAAGAGACCCAGTACTTC. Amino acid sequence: CASRLAGSQETQYF.